This T cell receptor (beta chain) was recovered during a study of sequential checkpoint blockade in melanoma. On the study more broadly: About 89 pretreatment tumor DNA samples were TCRβ immunosequenced. Matched biopsies came pretreatment and at week 13 for about 24 patients.

Stated treatment: randomized to nivolumab then ipilimumab (arm A) or the reverse (arm B). The CDR3 has 15 amino acids. Germline values: CDR1 SGHRS, CDR2 YFSETQ. J gave up 3 bases and V 4 bases, and 6 bases lay outside the gene matches. The data were produced by immunoSEQ multiplex PCR, yet TCRdb's version contains in-frame clones alone and is incomplete. The sample holds some 2,000 clones, roughly 31% seen once. The V and J genes are TRBV5-1 and TRBJ2-2, with TRBD2 identical over 7 bases. This material consisted of tumor tissue (inferred from file names), taken from a patient given nivolumab and ipilimumab in sequence. The origin of this receptor is a human donor with melanoma. Here the CDR3 DNA reads TGCGCCAGCAGCGAAACTAGCGAGTACACCGGGGAGCTGTTTTTT. It translates to CASSETSEYTGELFF.